This section outlines one T cell receptor (beta chain) sequence together with its context. This entry is derived from a study of blood T cell repertoires in COVID-19. For the study at large: PBMCs, B-cell-depleted T cells, or T cells were the source of the cDNA or gDNA that made up the material.

In the authors' workflow: Scientists estimated how many nucleated cells there were by amplifying reference gene primers. Repertoires were generated with immunoSEQ multiplex PCR, while TCRdb's copy carries only in-frame clones and drops some. V and J calls and clone size are given by that table; D and trimming were obtained from the DNA. This sample has approximately 97,000 clones, with around nine tenths found just once. Germline V gene sequence: CDR1 WNHNN, CDR2 SYGVQD (reference sequence). This CDR3 has 15 amino acids. V was trimmed by 2 bases and J by 1 base, leaving 11 bases between them. The sequenced sample was peripheral blood. This TCR was sampled from a man aged 50 to 60 with active or convalescent COVID-19. The chain carries TRBV10-1 and TRBJ2-5; D is perhaps TRBD1 (5 bases). In DNA, the CDR3 is TGCGCCAGCAGTGAGGGGGCAGCCCTCCAAGAGACCCAGTACTTC. This sequence encodes CASSEGAALQETQYF.